The clone carrying this T cell receptor beta chain appeared a single time. The data derive from a study of T cell changes during pregnancy in multiple sclerosis. V lost 0 bases, J lost 0 bases, and 9 bases lay in between. The V gene's germline CDR1 is MNHEY and CDR2 SMNVEV (reference sequence). This CDR3 region has 16 residues. Assay used: immunoSEQ multiplex PCR; TCRdb lists only in-frame clones, some missing. The table has 40,000 to 50,000 clones, around 93% seen once. The chain links TRBV27 to TRBJ2-1; D call uncertain. The sequencing used CD8+ T cells from peripheral blood mononuclear cells, collected in the first trimester of pregnancy. This receptor was obtained from a female donor with multiple sclerosis, enrolled in a pregnancy study. CDR3 nucleotides: TGTGCCAGCAGTTTATCGGGTCCGGGCTCCTACAATGAGCAGTTCTTC. Translated: CASSLSGPGSYNEQFF.